This is a list of T cell receptor beta chains from one sample in a study of blood T cell repertoires in COVID-19. Here immunoSEQ multiplex PCR was the method, and the copy in TCRdb shows in-frame clones only, minus some. The sample carries over 200,000 clones, about nine tenths recorded once. The sequencing input was PBMCs or T cells enriched from blood (not recorded which). The source is a woman in her twenties or thirties with acute COVID-19. CDR3s include the opening cysteine and the closing phenylalanine or tryptophan. The order of the fields is J gene, clone size, D gene, V gene, CDR3 DNA, CDR3 protein. The D gene is left open where the match is weak. Clone size is stated in some rows and not others, as once, few, many or a class when expanded.

j_call: TRBJ1-2; clone_size: NA; d_call: TRBD1; v_call: TRBV18; cdr3_nt: TGTGCCAGCTCCTCCGGGACAGGAAAGTACTATGGCTACACCTTC; cdr3_aa: CASSSGTGKYYGYTF
j_call: TRBJ1-4; clone_size: NA; d_call: NA; v_call: TRBV7-2; cdr3_nt: TGTGCCAGCAGCGGAGGAGGGGCGCTTCGAGGGGAAAAACTGTTTTTT; cdr3_aa: CASSGGGALRGEKLFF
j_call: TRBJ2-7; clone_size: NA; d_call: TRBD1; v_call: TRBV6-2/TRBV6-3; cdr3_nt: TGTGCCAGCAGTTACTCACGGGACAGCCGATACGAGCAGTACTTC; cdr3_aa: CASSYSRDSRYEQYF
j_call: TRBJ2-7; clone_size: NA; d_call: NA; v_call: TRBV6-5; cdr3_nt: TGTGCCAGCAGCCTCTACGAGCAGTACTTC; cdr3_aa: CASSLYEQYF
j_call: TRBJ2-7; clone_size: NA; d_call: NA; v_call: TRBV13; cdr3_nt: TGTGCCAGCAGCTTAGAAGGCAGGTCCTACGAGCAGTACTTC; cdr3_aa: CASSLEGRSYEQYF
j_call: TRBJ2-5; clone_size: NA; d_call: TRBD2; v_call: TRBV5-1; cdr3_nt: TGCGCCAGCAGCCGGACCGTCGGAGCGGGGAAAGAGACCCAGTACTTC; cdr3_aa: CASSRTVGAGKETQYF
j_call: TRBJ1-5; clone_size: once; d_call: TRBD1; v_call: TRBV5-5; cdr3_nt: TGTGCCAGCAGCGTGACAGGGGAAGAGGGACAGCCCCAGCATTTT; cdr3_aa: CASSVTGEEGQPQHF
j_call: TRBJ2-1; clone_size: NA; d_call: TRBD2; v_call: TRBV9; cdr3_nt: TGTGCCAGCAGCGCCGGACTAGCTATCAATGAGCAGTTCTTC; cdr3_aa: CASSAGLAINEQFF
j_call: TRBJ1-4; clone_size: NA; d_call: NA; v_call: TRBV7-9; cdr3_nt: TGTGCCAGCAGCTTAATCGGAGGAAATGAAAAACTGTTTTTT; cdr3_aa: CASSLIGGNEKLFF
j_call: TRBJ1-6; clone_size: NA; d_call: TRBD1; v_call: TRBV19; cdr3_nt: TGTGCCAGTAGTCCTCAGGGGGACCATAATTCACCCCTCCACTTT; cdr3_aa: CASSPQGDHNSPLHF
j_call: TRBJ2-7; clone_size: NA; d_call: NA; v_call: TRBV4-1; cdr3_nt: TGCGCCAGCAGCCATACGACAGGTGCATCCTACGAGCAGTACTTC; cdr3_aa: CASSHTTGASYEQYF
j_call: TRBJ1-4; clone_size: NA; d_call: TRBD1; v_call: TRBV11-2; cdr3_nt: TGTGCCAGCAGCTTAGGGACAGGGATTGAAAAACTGTTTTTT; cdr3_aa: CASSLGTGIEKLFF
j_call: TRBJ1-5; clone_size: once; d_call: NA; v_call: TRBV2; cdr3_nt: TGTGCCAGCACCGCGAATAGCAATCAGCCCCAGCATTTT; cdr3_aa: CASTANSNQPQHF
j_call: TRBJ1-1; clone_size: NA; d_call: TRBD1; v_call: TRBV7-2; cdr3_nt: TGTGCCAGCAGCCAGCAGGGGGCGGCGAACACTGAAGCTTTCTTT; cdr3_aa: CASSQQGAANTEAFF
j_call: TRBJ1-6; clone_size: NA; d_call: TRBD1; v_call: TRBV5-5; cdr3_nt: TGTGCCAGCAGCTGGGGTCCAGGGGGAAATTCACCCCTCCACTTT; cdr3_aa: CASSWGPGGNSPLHF
j_call: TRBJ1-3; clone_size: NA; d_call: NA; v_call: TRBV1; cdr3_nt: TGCACCAGCAGTCACTTCCACCCCTTCTCTGGAAACACCATATATTTT; cdr3_aa: CTSSHFHPFSGNTIYF
j_call: TRBJ1-6; clone_size: NA; d_call: NA; v_call: TRBV30; cdr3_nt: TGTGCCTGGAGTGTCGGGAACTATAATTCACCCCTCCACTTT; cdr3_aa: CAWSVGNYNSPLHF
j_call: TRBJ2-3; clone_size: NA; d_call: NA; v_call: TRBV4-3; cdr3_nt: TGCGCCAGCAGCCCATTCTCAGGGTCCACAGATACGCAGTATTTT; cdr3_aa: CASSPFSGSTDTQYF
j_call: TRBJ1-3; clone_size: NA; d_call: TRBD1; v_call: TRBV6-5; cdr3_nt: TGTGCCAGCAGTAGACAGGGGGTTGAAATCGGCACCATATATTTT; cdr3_aa: CASSRQGVEIGTIYF
j_call: TRBJ1-2; clone_size: few; d_call: NA; v_call: TRBV6-5; cdr3_nt: TGTGCCAGCGGGGGGAATAACCTTTATGGCTACACCTTC; cdr3_aa: CASGGNNLYGYTF
j_call: TRBJ2-1; clone_size: NA; d_call: NA; v_call: TRBV7-8; cdr3_nt: TGTGCCAGCAGCATGGCCTGGAGGGGTTTTGGGAATGAGCAGTTCTTC; cdr3_aa: CASSMAWRGFGNEQFF
j_call: TRBJ2-3; clone_size: NA; d_call: NA; v_call: TRBV11-3; cdr3_nt: TGTGCCAGCAGCTTAGATGGAGGCTCCAGCACAGATACGCAGTATTTT; cdr3_aa: CASSLDGGSSTDTQYF
j_call: TRBJ1-2; clone_size: NA; d_call: NA; v_call: TRBV2; cdr3_nt: TGTGCCAGCAGTGAACCGGGGCAGGGGAGTCAGGGCTACACCTTC; cdr3_aa: CASSEPGQGSQGYTF
j_call: TRBJ1-1; clone_size: NA; d_call: NA; v_call: TRBV2; cdr3_nt: TGTGCCAGCAGCCAGGGAGCGGGGGCGCAGCCTGAAGCTTTCTTT; cdr3_aa: CASSQGAGAQPEAFF
j_call: TRBJ2-5; clone_size: once; d_call: TRBD2; v_call: TRBV7-3; cdr3_nt: TGTGCCAGCAGCTTAGGCAGCGGGGCACAAGGGGAGACCCAGTACTTC; cdr3_aa: CASSLGSGAQGETQYF
j_call: TRBJ2-7; clone_size: NA; d_call: TRBD2; v_call: TRBV28; cdr3_nt: TGTGCCAGCAGTTCGGTGCGGGGGGGCCTCTACGAGCAGTACTTC; cdr3_aa: CASSSVRGGLYEQYF
j_call: TRBJ2-6; clone_size: NA; d_call: TRBD1; v_call: TRBV7-8; cdr3_nt: TGTGCCAGCAGCTCGGACAGGTTACCTAACTCTGGGGCCAACGTCCTGACTTTC; cdr3_aa: CASSSDRLPNSGANVLTF
j_call: TRBJ2-7; clone_size: NA; d_call: TRBD1; v_call: TRBV5-1; cdr3_nt: TGCGCCAGCAGCTTGGTCGGACAGGGCTCCTACGAGCAGTACTTC; cdr3_aa: CASSLVGQGSYEQYF
j_call: TRBJ1-2; clone_size: NA; d_call: NA; v_call: TRBV30; cdr3_nt: TGTGCCTGTCGGACATTCAACTATGGCTACACCTTC; cdr3_aa: CACRTFNYGYTF
j_call: TRBJ1-3; clone_size: NA; d_call: TRBD1; v_call: TRBV5-1; cdr3_nt: TGCGCCAGCAGCTGGACAGGTGGAAACACCATATATTTT; cdr3_aa: CASSWTGGNTIYF
j_call: TRBJ1-5; clone_size: NA; d_call: NA; v_call: TRBV6-6; cdr3_nt: TGTGCCAGCAGTTACGGACAGCGTGTTCGCCAGCCCCAGCATTTT; cdr3_aa: CASSYGQRVRQPQHF
j_call: TRBJ2-5; clone_size: NA; d_call: TRBD1; v_call: TRBV19; cdr3_nt: TGTGCCAGTAGTCCACTGACAGGGATGGACCAAGAGACCCAGTACTTC; cdr3_aa: CASSPLTGMDQETQYF
j_call: TRBJ2-3; clone_size: NA; d_call: TRBD1; v_call: TRBV7-8; cdr3_nt: TGTGCCAGCAGCCGGGACAGGGAATTGGATACGCAGTATTTT; cdr3_aa: CASSRDRELDTQYF
j_call: TRBJ1-2; clone_size: NA; d_call: NA; v_call: TRBV29-1; cdr3_nt: TGCAGCGTTGTGAGGGAATCTAACTATGGCTACACCTTC; cdr3_aa: CSVVRESNYGYTF
j_call: TRBJ1-4; clone_size: NA; d_call: NA; v_call: TRBV4-1; cdr3_nt: TGCGCCAGCAGCCGCCGTCAGGACAGTGCTCTTTTAAATGAAAAACTGTTTTTT; cdr3_aa: CASSRRQDSALLNEKLFF
j_call: TRBJ1-1; clone_size: NA; d_call: NA; v_call: TRBV27; cdr3_nt: TGTGCCAGCATCGGTGGGAACACTGAAGCTTTCTTT; cdr3_aa: CASIGGNTEAFF
j_call: TRBJ2-2; clone_size: NA; d_call: NA; v_call: TRBV21-1; cdr3_nt: TGTGCCAGCAGCAAAGGGTGGTGTGTGGGGGCGCGGGACACCGGGGAGCTGTTTTTT; cdr3_aa: CASSKGWCVGARDTGELFF
j_call: TRBJ2-1; clone_size: NA; d_call: TRBD2; v_call: TRBV4-1; cdr3_nt: TGCGCCAGCAGCCATGGACTAGCCGACGAGCAGTTCTTC; cdr3_aa: CASSHGLADEQFF
j_call: TRBJ1-4; clone_size: NA; d_call: NA; v_call: TRBV2; cdr3_nt: TGTGCCAGCAGTGAGACAGCCTTATGGGGGGACTATGAAAAACTGTTTTTT; cdr3_aa: CASSETALWGDYEKLFF
j_call: TRBJ2-7; clone_size: NA; d_call: NA; v_call: TRBV24-1; cdr3_nt: TGTGCCACCAGTGATCGTCTATCACCCTACGAGCAGTACTTC; cdr3_aa: CATSDRLSPYEQYF
j_call: TRBJ2-1; clone_size: NA; d_call: TRBD2; v_call: TRBV5-8; cdr3_nt: TGTGCCAGCAGTTTACGGGGGGTCCGGCACAATGAGCAGTTCTTC; cdr3_aa: CASSLRGVRHNEQFF
j_call: TRBJ2-1; clone_size: NA; d_call: TRBD2; v_call: TRBV7-2; cdr3_nt: TGTGCCAGCAGCTCCCGGGGGAGGGTTTACAATGAGCAGTTCTTC; cdr3_aa: CASSSRGRVYNEQFF
j_call: TRBJ1-1; clone_size: few; d_call: NA; v_call: TRBV6-5; cdr3_nt: TGTGCCAGCAAGGGGCAGGGGCACACTGAAGCTTTCTTT; cdr3_aa: CASKGQGHTEAFF
j_call: TRBJ2-3; clone_size: once; d_call: TRBD1; v_call: TRBV6-5; cdr3_nt: TGTGCCAGCAGTCCGCGGACAGGAGGCGATACGCAGTATTTT; cdr3_aa: CASSPRTGGDTQYF
j_call: TRBJ2-7; clone_size: NA; d_call: NA; v_call: TRBV30; cdr3_nt: TGTGCCTGGATCACAGGCGCTTATGGCGAGCAGTACTTC; cdr3_aa: CAWITGAYGEQYF
j_call: TRBJ2-3; clone_size: NA; d_call: TRBD1; v_call: TRBV5-1; cdr3_nt: TGCGCCAGCAGCCCCACCCGGGACAGGGGGTACAGCACAGATACGCAGTATTTT; cdr3_aa: CASSPTRDRGYSTDTQYF
j_call: TRBJ1-6; clone_size: NA; d_call: NA; v_call: TRBV27; cdr3_nt: TGTGCCAGCAGTTTCACCATGCGCAGGTCAAATTCACCCCTCCACTTT; cdr3_aa: CASSFTMRRSNSPLHF
j_call: TRBJ1-3; clone_size: NA; d_call: NA; v_call: TRBV5-5; cdr3_nt: TGTGCCAGCAGCTTTGACACCCTTGGGAACACCATATATTTT; cdr3_aa: CASSFDTLGNTIYF
j_call: TRBJ2-7; clone_size: few; d_call: NA; v_call: TRBV4-3; cdr3_nt: TGCGCCAGCAGCCAAGCCCTAGGGGATAGCTCCTACGAGCAGTACTTC; cdr3_aa: CASSQALGDSSYEQYF
j_call: TRBJ1-6; clone_size: NA; d_call: NA; v_call: TRBV30; cdr3_nt: TGTGCCTGGAGTGCCCCCGGGACACGGACCCCCTATTCACCCCTCCACTTT; cdr3_aa: CAWSAPGTRTPYSPLHF
j_call: TRBJ1-1; clone_size: once; d_call: TRBD1; v_call: TRBV6-5; cdr3_nt: TGTGCCAGCAGTTACTCAGAGGGGGCGACTGAAGCTTTCTTT; cdr3_aa: CASSYSEGATEAFF
j_call: TRBJ2-6; clone_size: NA; d_call: TRBD1; v_call: TRBV27; cdr3_nt: TGTGCCAGCAGTCGCCGGGGGACAGGGGCGTCCTCTGGGGCCAACGTCCTGACTTTC; cdr3_aa: CASSRRGTGASSGANVLTF
j_call: TRBJ2-7; clone_size: NA; d_call: TRBD1; v_call: TRBV19; cdr3_nt: TGTGCCAGTAACGGGGACAGGGTCGACGAGCAGTACTTC; cdr3_aa: CASNGDRVDEQYF
j_call: TRBJ1-2; clone_size: NA; d_call: NA; v_call: TRBV28; cdr3_nt: TGTGCCAGCAGTATAGCGACAGGAGGAGACACCTTC; cdr3_aa: CASSIATGGDTF
j_call: TRBJ1-2; clone_size: NA; d_call: NA; v_call: TRBV7-8; cdr3_nt: TGTGCCAGCAGCTTAGTTGCGGGGAACTATGGCTACACCTTC; cdr3_aa: CASSLVAGNYGYTF
j_call: TRBJ2-2; clone_size: NA; d_call: TRBD2; v_call: TRBV5-5; cdr3_nt: TGTGCCAGCAGTCCTAGATCTGGACTAGCGGGGGGCGACACCGGGGAGCTGTTTTTT; cdr3_aa: CASSPRSGLAGGDTGELFF
j_call: TRBJ1-2; clone_size: NA; d_call: TRBD1; v_call: TRBV7-6; cdr3_nt: TGTGCCAGCAGCTCCTCCCGGACAGGGCAAGGAAGGGGCTACACCTTC; cdr3_aa: CASSSSRTGQGRGYTF
j_call: TRBJ1-2; clone_size: NA; d_call: TRBD1; v_call: TRBV5-4; cdr3_nt: TGTGCCAGCAGCCCGGGACAGGGGAATGACTATGGCTACACCTTC; cdr3_aa: CASSPGQGNDYGYTF
j_call: TRBJ1-2; clone_size: NA; d_call: TRBD1; v_call: TRBV6-2/TRBV6-3; cdr3_nt: TGTGCCAGCAGTTTCCGTCAGACAGGGGGCCATGATGGCTACACCTTC; cdr3_aa: CASSFRQTGGHDGYTF
j_call: TRBJ1-1; clone_size: NA; d_call: TRBD1; v_call: TRBV27; cdr3_nt: TGTGCCAGCAGTGTCGGAGGGGGCTACACTGAAGCTTTCTTT; cdr3_aa: CASSVGGGYTEAFF